This T cell receptor (beta chain) is drawn from a study of blood T cell repertoires in COVID-19. The repertoire was sequenced with immunoSEQ multiplex PCR; TCRdb's copy has only in-frame clones and lacks some. The table shows about 60,000 clones, with 60% to 80% occurring only once. The sequencing sample was made of peripheral blood. This TCR came from a man at least 80 years old with acute or convalescent COVID-19.

This chain's CDR3 is CASSVHGTGGTGELFF. Here the CDR3 DNA reads TGTGCCAGCAGCGTCCACGGGACAGGGGGCACCGGGGAGCTGTTTTTT. This sequence joins TRBV9 and TRBJ2-2; 11 bases fit TRBD1. Germline V gene sequence: CDR1 SGDLS, CDR2 YYNGEE. V shed 2 bases and J 4 bases; nucleotides not matched to a gene: 4. This CDR3 region has 16 residues.